What follows describes a single TCR beta chain. The ends were cut back, 2 bases at V and 4 bases at J, with 14 bases in the middle. Germline values: CDR1 SGHDN, CDR2 FVKESK. The CDR3 sequence is 16 residues long. Original processing notes: Amplification from reference gene primers served as the basis for estimated nucleated cell counts. The table came from immunoSEQ multiplex PCR; TCRdb's copy has only in-frame clones and leaves some out. V and J calls and clone size follow that table, whereas D and trimming were derived from the DNA. The sample lists 180,000 or so clones, approximately 87% occurring once. The data are from a study of blood T cell repertoires in COVID-19. Turning to the study itself: Collection of acute and convalescent COVID-19 samples took place in the United States, Italy and Spain. Sample material is recorded as cDNA or gDNA derived from T cells, B-cell-depleted T cells, or PBMCs.

The source is a man aged 18 to 30 with active or convalescent COVID-19. The rearrangement links TRBV14 to TRBJ2-2; maybe TRBD2 (6 bases). The sample taken for sequencing was peripheral blood. In DNA, the CDR3 is TGTGCCAGCAGCCAACCCCGCGGGGCGGGCACCGGGGAGCTGTTTTTT. Translating it yields CASSQPRGAGTGELFF.